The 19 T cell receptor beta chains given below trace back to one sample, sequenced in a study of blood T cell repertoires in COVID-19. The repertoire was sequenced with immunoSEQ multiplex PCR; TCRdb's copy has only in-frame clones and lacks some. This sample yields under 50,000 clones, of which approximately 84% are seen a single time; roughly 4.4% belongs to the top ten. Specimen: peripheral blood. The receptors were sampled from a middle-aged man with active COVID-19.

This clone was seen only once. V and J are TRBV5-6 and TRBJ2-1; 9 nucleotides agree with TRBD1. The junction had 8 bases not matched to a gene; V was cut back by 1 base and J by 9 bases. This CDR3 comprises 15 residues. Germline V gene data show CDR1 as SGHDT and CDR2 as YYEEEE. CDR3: CASSLRRTGDGEQFF. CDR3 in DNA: TGTGCCAGCAGCTTGCGTCGGACAGGGGATGGTGAGCAGTTCTTC.

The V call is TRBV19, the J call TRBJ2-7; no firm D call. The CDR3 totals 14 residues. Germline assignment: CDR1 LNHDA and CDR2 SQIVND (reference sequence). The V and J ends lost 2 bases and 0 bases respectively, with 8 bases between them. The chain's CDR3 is CASSISLNSYEQYF. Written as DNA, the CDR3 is TGTGCCAGTAGTATAAGCCTCAACTCCTACGAGCAGTACTTC.

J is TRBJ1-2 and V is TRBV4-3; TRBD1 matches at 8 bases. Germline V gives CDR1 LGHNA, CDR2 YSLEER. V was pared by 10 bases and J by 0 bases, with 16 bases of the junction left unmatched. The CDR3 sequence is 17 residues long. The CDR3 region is CATYGVDRASANYGYTF. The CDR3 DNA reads TGCGCCACCTACGGAGTGGACAGGGCCTCAGCTAACTATGGCTACACCTTC.

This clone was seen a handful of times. CDR3 sequence reads: CAVMPRQGDEKLFF. CDR3 in DNA: TGTGCCGTGATGCCCCGGCAGGGGGATGAAAAACTGTTTTTT. This chain joins TRBV2 and TRBJ1-4; 7 bases align to TRBD1. V lost 11 bases and J lost 6; bases outside the gene matches: 12. Germline assignment: CDR1 SNHLY and CDR2 FYNNEI. The CDR3 extends over 14 amino acids.

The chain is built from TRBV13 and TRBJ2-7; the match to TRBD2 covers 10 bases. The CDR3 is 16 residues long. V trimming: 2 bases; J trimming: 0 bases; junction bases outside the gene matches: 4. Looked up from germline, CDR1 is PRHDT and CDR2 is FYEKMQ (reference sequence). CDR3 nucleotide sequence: TGTGCCAGCAGCTTACGGCTAGCGGGGGCCTCCTACGAGCAGTACTTC. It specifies CASSLRLAGASYEQYF.

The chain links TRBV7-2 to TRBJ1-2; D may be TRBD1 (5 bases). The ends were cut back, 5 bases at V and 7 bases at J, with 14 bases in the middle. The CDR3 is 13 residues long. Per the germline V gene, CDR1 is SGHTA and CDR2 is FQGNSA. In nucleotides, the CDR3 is TGTGCCAGCAGCCCCCCCGGGACTTTTGGCTACACCTTC. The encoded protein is CASSPPGTFGYTF. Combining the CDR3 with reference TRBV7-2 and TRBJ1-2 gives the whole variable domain GAGVSQSPSNKVTEKGKDVELRCDPISGHTALYWYRQSLGQGLEFLIYFQGNSAPDKSGLPSDRFSAERTGGSVSTLTIQRTQQEDSAVYLCASSPPGTFGYTFGSGTRLTVV.

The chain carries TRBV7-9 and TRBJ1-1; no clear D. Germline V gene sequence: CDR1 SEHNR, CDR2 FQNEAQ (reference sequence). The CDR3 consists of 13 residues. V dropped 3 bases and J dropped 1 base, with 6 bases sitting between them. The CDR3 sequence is CASSLTPNTEAFF. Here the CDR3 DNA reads TGTGCCAGCAGCTTGACTCCGAACACTGAAGCTTTCTTT.

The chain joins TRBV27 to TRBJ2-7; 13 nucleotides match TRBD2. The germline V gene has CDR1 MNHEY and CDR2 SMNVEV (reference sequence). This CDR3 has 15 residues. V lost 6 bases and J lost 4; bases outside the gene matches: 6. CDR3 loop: CASSPLAGGPYEQYF. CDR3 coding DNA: TGTGCCAGCAGCCCACTAGCGGGGGGGCCGTACGAGCAGTACTTC.

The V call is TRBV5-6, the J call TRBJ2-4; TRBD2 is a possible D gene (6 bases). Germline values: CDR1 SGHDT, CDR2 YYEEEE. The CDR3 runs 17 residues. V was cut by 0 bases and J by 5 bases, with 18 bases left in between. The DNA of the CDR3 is TGTGCCAGCAGCTTGGTAGGAGGGTCAGGGAAACAAAACATTCAGTACTTC. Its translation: CASSLVGGSGKQNIQYF.

CDR3 protein: CASGTGGQETQYF. CDR3 bases: TGTGCCAGCGGGACAGGGGGCCAAGAGACCCAGTACTTC. This sequence joins TRBV6-6 and TRBJ2-5; 11 bases fit TRBD1. This CDR3 comprises 13 residues. With 8 bases clipped from V and 1 base from J, the junction kept 0 bases outside the gene matches. Germline CDR1 is MNHNY and CDR2 is SVGAGI (reference sequence).

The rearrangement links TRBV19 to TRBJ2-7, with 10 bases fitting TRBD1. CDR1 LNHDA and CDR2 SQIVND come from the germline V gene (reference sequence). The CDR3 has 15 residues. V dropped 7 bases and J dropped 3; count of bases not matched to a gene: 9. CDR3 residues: CASTFAGTGVYEQYF. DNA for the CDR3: TGTGCCAGTACCTTCGCCGGGACAGGGGTCTACGAGCAGTACTTC.

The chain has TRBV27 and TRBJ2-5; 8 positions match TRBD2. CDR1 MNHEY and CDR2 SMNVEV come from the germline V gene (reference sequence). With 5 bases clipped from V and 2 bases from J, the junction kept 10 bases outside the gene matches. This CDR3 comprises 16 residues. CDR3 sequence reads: CASSPPGLGAQETQYF. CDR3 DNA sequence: TGTGCCAGCAGTCCACCGGGACTAGGTGCACAAGAGACCCAGTACTTC.

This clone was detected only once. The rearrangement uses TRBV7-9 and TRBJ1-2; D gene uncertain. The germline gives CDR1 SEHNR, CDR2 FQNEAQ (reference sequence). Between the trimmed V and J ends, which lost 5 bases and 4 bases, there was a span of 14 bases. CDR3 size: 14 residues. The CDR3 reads CASSQWEAGYGYTF. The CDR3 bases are TGTGCCAGCAGCCAGTGGGAAGCGGGCTATGGCTACACCTTC.

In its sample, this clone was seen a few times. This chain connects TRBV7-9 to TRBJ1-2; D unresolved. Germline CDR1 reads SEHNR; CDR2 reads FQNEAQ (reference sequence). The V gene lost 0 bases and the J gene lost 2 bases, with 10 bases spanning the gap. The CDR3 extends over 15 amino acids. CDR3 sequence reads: CASSLAVGSNYGYTF. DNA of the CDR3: TGTGCCAGCAGCTTAGCGGTCGGGTCCAACTATGGCTACACCTTC.

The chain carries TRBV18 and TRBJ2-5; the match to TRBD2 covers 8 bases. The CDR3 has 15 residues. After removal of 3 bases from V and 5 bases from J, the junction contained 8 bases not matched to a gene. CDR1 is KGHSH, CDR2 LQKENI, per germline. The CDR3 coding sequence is TGTGCCAGCTCACCGCCCCGGGGGGGGATGGAGACCCAGTACTTC. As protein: CASSPPRGGMETQYF. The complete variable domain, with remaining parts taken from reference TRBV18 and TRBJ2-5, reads NAGVMQNPRHLVRRRGQEARLRCSPMKGHSHVYWYRQLPEEGLKFMVYLQKENIIDESGMPKERFSAEFPKEGPSILRIQQVVRGDSAAYFCASSPPRGGMETQYFGPGTRLLVL.

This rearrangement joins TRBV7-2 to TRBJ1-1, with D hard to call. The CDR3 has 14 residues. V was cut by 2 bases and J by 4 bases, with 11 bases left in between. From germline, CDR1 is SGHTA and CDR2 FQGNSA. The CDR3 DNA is TGTGCCAGCAGCTTAATAAGAGCTCGCACTGAAGCTTTCTTT. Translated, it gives CASSLIRARTEAFF.

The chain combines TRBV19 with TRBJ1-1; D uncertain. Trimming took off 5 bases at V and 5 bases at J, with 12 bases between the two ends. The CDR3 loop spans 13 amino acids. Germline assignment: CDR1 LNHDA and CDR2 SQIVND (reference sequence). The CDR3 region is CASSPGERTEAFF. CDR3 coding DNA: TGTGCCAGTAGTCCGGGAGAGAGGACTGAAGCTTTCTTT.

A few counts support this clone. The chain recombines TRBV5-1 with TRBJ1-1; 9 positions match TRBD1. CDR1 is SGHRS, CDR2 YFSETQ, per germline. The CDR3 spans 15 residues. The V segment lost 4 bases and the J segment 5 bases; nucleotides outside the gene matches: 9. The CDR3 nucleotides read TGCGCCAGCAGCCCACGACAGGGGGTGGGGACTGAAGCTTTCTTT. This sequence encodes CASSPRQGVGTEAFF. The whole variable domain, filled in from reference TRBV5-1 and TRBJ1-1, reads KAGVTQTPRYLIKTRGQQVTLSCSPISGHRSVSWYQQTPGQGLQFLFEYFSETQRNKGNFPGRFSGRQFSNSRSEMNVSTLELGDSALYLCASSPRQGVGTEAFFGQGTRLTVV.

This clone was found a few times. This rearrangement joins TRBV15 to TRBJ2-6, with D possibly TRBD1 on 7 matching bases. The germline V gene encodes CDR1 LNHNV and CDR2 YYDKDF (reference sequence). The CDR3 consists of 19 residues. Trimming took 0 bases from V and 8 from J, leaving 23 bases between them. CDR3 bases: TGTGCCACCAGCAGAGAGTCCCTTATTTTTTCAGGGGGGTCCAACGTCCTGACTTTC. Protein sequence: CATSRESLIFSGGSNVLTF.